Sequencing of this T cell receptor beta chain was carried out in a study of T-cell memory formation after mild COVID-19. Study-level points and caveats: CD4+ contracting clones were mainly CM and EM; CD8+ ones, EMRA.

In its sample, this clonotype was seen a few times. The antigen is not known. After 5'RACE with constant-segment primers, TCR alpha and TCR beta cDNA libraries carrying sample barcodes and UMIs were obtained. Each CDR3 protein is one row after TCRdb ran MiXCR on the 5' RACE reads. The data show roughly 150,000 distinct CDR3 sequences, 13% to 15% seen once. V was pared by 0 bases and J by 10 bases, with 12 bases between. The CDR3 length is 13 residues. Germline assignment: CDR1 SEHNR and CDR2 FQNEAQ (reference sequence). This receptor was identified in an adult woman who had mild COVID-19 (a few samples of this study predate the infection). Cell type and time point are not known. The chain joins TRBV7-9 to TRBJ1-1; D is undetermined. Sequencing was carried out using PBMCs or a T cell subset sorted from them (not recorded which). CDR3 sequence reads: CASSLAEGGRAFF. The CDR3 region has the DNA TGTGCCAGCAGCTTAGCGGAAGGTGGGAGAGCTTTCTTT.